The 30 T cell receptor beta chains below come from one sample, sequenced in a study of blood T cell repertoires in COVID-19. Sequencing was performed with immunoSEQ multiplex PCR; in TCRdb, only in-frame clones are kept and a portion is missing. The sample has a few hundred thousand clones; 89% are singletons. The sequenced material came from peripheral blood. Receptor source: a woman aged 40 to 50 who had recovered from COVID-19.

The chain carries TRBV5-6 and TRBJ2-7; 9 nucleotides line up with TRBD2. Germline CDR1 is SGHDT and CDR2 is YYEEEE. The V gene end was trimmed by 0 bases and the J gene end by 3 bases; junction bases not matched to a gene: 10. The CDR3 has 17 amino acids. This CDR3 is CASSLASAGGRRYEQYV. DNA of the CDR3: TGTGCCAGCAGCTTGGCTTCGGCGGGAGGGCGACGCTACGAGCAGTACGTC.

This clone was found once. The DNA of the CDR3 is TGCGCCAGCAGCCAAGAGAGCATTGAGGGTATCTATGGCTACACCTTC. Translation: CASSQESIEGIYGYTF. This chain connects TRBV4-1 to TRBJ1-2, with D uncertain. V was cut by 0 bases and J by 4 bases, with 15 bases left in between. This CDR3 is 16 amino acids long. Germline V gene lookup returns CDR1 MGHRA and CDR2 YSYEKL.

This clone was observed once. The V gene is TRBV10-3, the J gene TRBJ2-1; D is perhaps TRBD2 (6 bases). Germline V gene sequence: CDR1 ENHRY, CDR2 SYGVKD. The CDR3 sequence is 13 residues long. Trimming removed 10 bases at V and 6 bases at J, with 16 bases between. CDR3 protein: CATFGSSGNEQFF. The CDR3 DNA sequence: TGTGCCACATTCGGGAGTTCAGGCAATGAGCAGTTCTTC.

The V and J genes are TRBV28 and TRBJ2-5, with unresolved D. CDR1 and CDR2 from the germline V gene are MDHEN and SYDVKM. The V and J ends lost 2 bases and 5 bases respectively, with 9 bases between them. This CDR3 spans 13 amino acids. The CDR3 region is CASSLMAPETQYF. As DNA, the CDR3 is TGTGCCAGCAGTTTAATGGCCCCGGAGACCCAGTACTTC. The variable domain in full, with the rest retrieved from reference TRBV28 and TRBJ2-5, is DVKVTQSSRYLVKRTGEKVFLECVQDMDHENMFWYRQDPGLGLRLIYFSYDVKMKEKGDIPEGYSVSREKKERFSLILESASTNQTSMYLCASSLMAPETQYFGPGTRLLVL.

The chain links TRBV7-6 to TRBJ1-5, with D maybe TRBD1 (5 bases). Germline values: CDR1 SGHVS, CDR2 FNYEAQ. There are 13 residues in the CDR3. Trimming cost V 5 bases and J 5 bases, with 10 bases left between them. This chain's CDR3 is CASSPDSHQPQHF. The CDR3 nucleotides read TGTGCCAGCAGCCCCGACAGCCATCAGCCCCAGCATTTT.

This sequence joins TRBV6-5 and TRBJ2-3; 10 nucleotides line up with TRBD2. The length of the CDR3 is 14 residues. The junction had 1 base not matched to a gene; V was cut back by 4 bases and J by 3 bases. In germline, CDR1 is MNHEY, CDR2 SVGAGI. The CDR3 is CASSLGLATDTQYF. In DNA form, the CDR3 reads TGTGCCAGCAGTTTGGGACTAGCGACAGATACGCAGTATTTT.

The chain combines TRBV7-9 with TRBJ1-2, with 10 nucleotides matching TRBD1. V dropped 3 bases and J dropped 5; count of bases not matched to a gene: 3. Germline V gene data show CDR1 as SEHNR and CDR2 as FQNEAQ (reference sequence). The length of the CDR3 is 14 residues. In DNA, the CDR3 is TGTGCCAGCAGCTTGACAGGGGGCGCGTATGGCTACACCTTC. This sequence encodes CASSLTGGAYGYTF.

The chain's CDR3 is CASSLSGLPPEQQFF. As DNA, the CDR3 is TGTGCCAGCAGCTTGTCTGGACTTCCTCCGGAACAGCAGTTCTTC. The chain has TRBV5-5 and TRBJ2-1; tentatively, D is TRBD2 (5 bases). Germline V gene sequence: CDR1 SGHKS, CDR2 YYEKEE (reference sequence). The V and J ends lost 1 base and 11 bases respectively, with 19 bases between them. This CDR3 comprises 15 residues.

The chain uses TRBV5-1 and TRBJ1-4; no firm D call. CDR3 length: 14 amino acids. Trimming pared 5 bases from V and 8 bases from J, leaving 16 bases between. The germline CDR1 and CDR2 sequences are SGHRS and YFSETQ. CDR3 protein: CASRVLGSGEKLFF. CDR3 in DNA: TGCGCCAGCAGAGTATTGGGGAGTGGGGAAAAACTGTTTTTT.

V and J are TRBV5-4 and TRBJ2-2; 12 nucleotides match TRBD2. Germline V CDR1 and CDR2: SGHNT, YYREEE (reference sequence). Trimming cost V 3 bases and J 11 bases; bases outside gene matches: 2. The CDR3 extends over 13 amino acids. The DNA of the CDR3 is TGTGCCAGCAGCTGGACTAGCGGGACTGAGCTGTTTTTT. Translating gives CASSWTSGTELFF. Using reference TRBV5-4 and TRBJ2-2 for the parts outside the CDR3, the full variable domain is ETGVTQSPTHLIKTRGQQVTLRCSSQSGHNTVSWYQQALGQGPQFIFQYYREEENGRGNFPPRFSGLQFPNYSSELNVNALELDDSALYLCASSWTSGTELFFGEGSRLTVL.

V gene TRBV2 combines with J gene TRBJ1-5; tentative D call: TRBD1 (6 bases). CDR3 size: 13 residues. The V end lost 9 bases, the J end lost 1 base, and 10 bases lay between the germline ends. Germline CDR1 reads SNHLY; CDR2 reads FYNNEI. The CDR3 is CASQGMSNQPQHF. CDR3 nucleotide sequence: TGTGCCAGTCAGGGGATGAGCAATCAGCCCCAGCATTTT.

This clone was seen a single time. This sequence joins TRBV5-1 and TRBJ2-7, with a tentative D call TRBD1 (6 bases). The CDR3 extends over 13 amino acids. V was pared by 7 bases and J by 5 bases, with 16 bases between. The germline gives CDR1 SGHRS, CDR2 YFSETQ. Written as DNA, the CDR3 is TGCGCCAGCGCGGACAGCGCTATAGACGAGCAGTACTTC. This sequence encodes CASADSAIDEQYF.

This chain uses TRBV27 with TRBJ2-1, with 8 bases identical to TRBD2. Per the germline V gene, CDR1 is MNHEY and CDR2 is SMNVEV (reference sequence). The CDR3 runs to 14 residues. V lost 5 bases to trimming and J lost 4 bases; unmatched junction nucleotides: 4. The CDR3 DNA reads TGTGCCAGCAGTGACAGCGGGAGATACAATGAGCAGTTCTTC. Translating gives CASSDSGRYNEQFF.

V usage is TRBV2 and J usage is TRBJ2-1, with TRBD2 matching over 7 bases. J gave up 0 bases and V 1 base, and 3 bases lay outside the gene matches. In germline, CDR1 is SNHLY, CDR2 FYNNEI. The CDR3 has 16 amino acids. CDR3 in amino acids: CASSEVAGDSYNEQFF. DNA for the CDR3: TGTGCCAGCAGTGAAGTTGCGGGGGACTCCTACAATGAGCAGTTCTTC.

The rearrangement uses TRBV15 and TRBJ1-1, with unresolved D. Between the trimmed V and J ends, which lost 1 base and 3 bases, there was a span of 6 bases. Germline V gene lookup returns CDR1 LNHNV and CDR2 YYDKDF (reference sequence). This CDR3 has 13 residues. DNA for the CDR3: TGTGCCACCAGCAGAGTCGGGGACACTGAAGCTTTCTTT. As protein: CATSRVGDTEAFF.

V is TRBV4-1 and J is TRBJ1-2; D remains ambiguous. The CDR3 consists of 16 residues. The V gene lost 4 bases and the J gene lost 1 base, with 16 bases spanning the gap. CDR1 is MGHRA, CDR2 YSYEKL, per germline. This CDR3 is CASSPTVQKINYGYTF. DNA of the CDR3: TGCGCCAGCAGCCCCACGGTACAGAAGATTAACTATGGCTACACCTTC.

The rearrangement links TRBV6-5 to TRBJ1-5, with TRBD1 matching 9 bases. The CDR3 is 15 amino acids. V lost 5 bases and J lost 4; bases outside the gene matches: 6. Per the germline V gene, CDR1 is MNHEY and CDR2 is SVGAGI. The CDR3: CASSKTGTGNQPQHF. CDR3 sequence (DNA): TGTGCCAGCAGTAAAACCGGGACAGGGAATCAGCCCCAGCATTTT.

The chain employs TRBV28 and TRBJ2-3; 10 nucleotides align to TRBD2. The germline V gene has CDR1 MDHEN and CDR2 SYDVKM. The J segment lost 1 base and the V segment lost 3 bases, leaving 1 base of the junction unmatched. The CDR3 totals 15 residues. For the CDR3, the DNA is TGTGCCAGCAGTTTGAGCGGGGGGGGCACAGATACGCAGTATTTT. It translates to CASSLSGGGTDTQYF.

This chain links TRBV2 with TRBJ1-2; D possibly corresponds to TRBD1 (5 bases). V shed 9 bases and J shed 13 bases, with 12 bases lying between them. This CDR3 region has 9 residues. Germline CDR1 and CDR2: SNHLY and FYNNEI. The CDR3 sequence: CASEVGLTF. In nucleotides, the CDR3 is TGTGCCAGTGAGGTGGGACTCACCTTC. Combining the CDR3 with reference TRBV2 and TRBJ1-2 gives the whole variable domain EPEVTQTPSHQVTQMGQEVILRCVPISNHLYFYWYRQILGQKVEFLVSFYNNEISEKSEIFDDQFSVERPDGSNFTLKIRSTKLEDSAMYFCASEVGLTFGSGTRLTVV.

V and J are TRBV19 and TRBJ2-1, with a possible D match to TRBD2 (6 bases). Germline values: CDR1 LNHDA, CDR2 SQIVND (reference sequence). Trimming took off 7 bases at V and 10 bases at J, with 17 bases between the two ends. This CDR3 is 13 amino acids long. CDR3 in amino acids: CASTQGWGDEQFF. Written as DNA, the CDR3 is TGTGCCAGTACACAAGGTTGGGGGGACGAGCAGTTCTTC.

The CDR3 DNA reads TGTGCCAGCTCAGACTACCAGGGGTTCACTGAAGCTTTCTTT. The encoded protein is CASSDYQGFTEAFF. The chain uses TRBV18 and TRBJ1-1, with a tentative D call TRBD1 (6 bases). The germline V gene encodes CDR1 KGHSH and CDR2 LQKENI. The ends were cut back, 5 bases at V and 4 bases at J, with 14 bases in the middle. This CDR3 comprises 14 residues.

The J gene is TRBJ2-7, the V gene TRBV7-2, with D possibly matching TRBD2 (7 bases). The CDR3 is 15 residues long. Trimming left V 5 bases short and J 1 base short, with 15 bases between. Germline assignment: CDR1 SGHTA and CDR2 FQGNSA. CDR3 sequence reads: CASSEGRGPSYEQYV. In DNA, the CDR3 is TGTGCCAGCAGCGAAGGGCGGGGGCCTTCCTACGAGCAGTACGTC.

The chain couples TRBV6-5 to TRBJ1-4; 11 bases agree with TRBD1. V trimming: 5 bases; J trimming: 7 bases; junction bases outside the gene matches: 6. Germline CDR1 reads MNHEY; CDR2 reads SVGAGI. CDR3 length equals 15 residues. The CDR3 loop reads CASSQAGTGGEKLFF. CDR3 DNA: TGTGCCAGCAGTCAGGCCGGGACAGGGGGTGAAAAACTGTTTTTT.

This rearrangement joins TRBV10-1 to TRBJ2-5; the D gene is possibly TRBD2 (5 bases). The V and J ends lost 3 bases and 4 bases respectively, with 9 bases between them. The CDR3 has 13 residues. Germline lookup yields CDR1 WNHNN and CDR2 SYGVQD (reference sequence). The CDR3 is CASSDGGSETQYF. The CDR3 DNA follows: TGCGCCAGCAGTGACGGAGGTTCAGAGACCCAGTACTTC.

V and J are TRBV6-1 and TRBJ1-1; D is perhaps TRBD1 (5 bases). Trimming removed 4 bases at V and 0 bases at J, with 18 bases between. Per the germline V gene, CDR1 is MNHNS and CDR2 is SASEGT. The CDR3 is made up of 17 amino acids. CDR3 protein: CASSGRPTVRMNTEAFF. The CDR3 DNA reads TGTGCCAGCAGTGGTCGGCCGACAGTAAGGATGAACACTGAAGCTTTCTTT.

The chain joins TRBV9 to TRBJ2-7; TRBD1 matches 7 bases. Germline assignment: CDR1 SGDLS and CDR2 YYNGEE. The trim removed 3 bases at V and 3 bases at J, leaving 3 bases unmatched. CDR3 length: 13 amino acids. The CDR3 DNA sequence: TGTGCCAGCAGCGCCCGGGACAGCTACGAGCAGTACTTC. Its translation: CASSARDSYEQYF.

The chain employs TRBV11-2 and TRBJ1-1; D not certain. The CDR3 has 13 residues. The germline V gene encodes CDR1 SGHAT and CDR2 FQNNGV. V was shortened by 11 bases and J by 0 bases, with 13 bases between the two germline ends. Here the CDR3 DNA reads TGTGCCTCAACCTTGCACATGAACACTGAAGCTTTCTTT. Translation gives CASTLHMNTEAFF.

The genes are TRBV5-6 and TRBJ2-1, with TRBD1 matching 8 bases. There are 13 residues in the CDR3. Germline loops: CDR1 SGHDT, CDR2 YYEEEE. J lost 6 bases, V lost 2 bases, and 1 base had no gene match. DNA for the CDR3: TGTGCCAGCAGCTTAACAGGGGGCAATGAGCAGTTCTTC. This codes for CASSLTGGNEQFF.

The chain is built from TRBV24-1 and TRBJ1-1, with D possibly being TRBD1 (5 bases). Germline V gene sequence: CDR1 KGHDR, CDR2 SFDVKD. Trimming took off 0 bases at V and 5 bases at J, with 6 bases between the two ends. The CDR3 runs to 13 residues. CDR3 amino acids: CATSDLRGTEAFF. CDR3 nucleotide sequence: TGTGCCACCAGTGATTTGAGGGGAACTGAAGCTTTCTTT.

The chain combines TRBV6-5 with TRBJ2-1, with D hard to call. This CDR3 has 13 residues. V was shortened by 7 bases and J by 5 bases, with 12 bases between the two germline ends. In germline, CDR1 is MNHEY, CDR2 SVGAGI. Here the CDR3 reads CASNSGFNNEQFF. DNA of the CDR3: TGTGCCAGCAATTCCGGTTTCAACAATGAGCAGTTCTTC.